This TCR beta chain was profiled in a study of beta chain features in type 1 diabetes. Study background: Cells sorted and examined across all samples totaled approximately 100 million. Study-wide results and limits: Because the template was cDNA, high-expressing cells might be over-represented. Moderately but significantly shorter TCRB CDR3s were found in Type 1 diabetes patients in all four CD4+ subsets. Any role of HLA type in TCRB rearrangement remained unresolved here.

The authors reverse transcribed all of the isolated RNA, so sequencing captured expressed TCRB transcripts. Profiling relied on immunoSEQ multiplex PCR, and the TCRdb table lists in-frame clones only, not all of them. Of some 150,000 clones in the sample, roughly 10% were seen once. Deletions cut 9 bases from V and 2 bases from J, with 17 bases between. The length of the CDR3 is 15 residues. Germline values: CDR1 MNHEY, CDR2 SVGAGI. Notes on this clone: Its antigen is unidentified.

This rearrangement joins TRBV6-5 to TRBJ2-1; D is unclear. The receptor's source is a man between 18 and 35 years old in good health. The sequencing input was central memory CD4+ T cells from blood. The DNA of the CDR3 is TGTGCCAGTAGTCGGGCAACGGAAACCTACAATGAGCAGTTCTTC. Encoded protein: CASSRATETYNEQFF.